Below, 21 T cell receptor beta chains from the same sample are listed, as sequenced in a study of blood T cell repertoires in COVID-19. Using immunoSEQ multiplex PCR, the repertoire was profiled, and TCRdb retains in-frame clones only, with some absent. The sample contains roughly 140,000 clones, more than 75% of which appear only once. The material sequenced was peripheral blood. The receptor set was obtained from a woman aged 60 to 75 with COVID-19, enrolled during active disease.

This clone was seen a handful of times. This chain joins TRBV7-6 and TRBJ2-7; 8 positions match TRBD2. This CDR3 has 17 residues. From germline, CDR1 is SGHVS and CDR2 FNYEAQ. The junction had 12 bases not matched to a gene; V was cut back by 5 bases and J by 0 bases. The CDR3 nucleotides are TGTGCCAGCAGCAGGGGTCCGGGACTAGGGAGCTCCTACGAGCAGTACGTC. Protein: CASSRGPGLGSSYEQYV.

V usage is TRBV9 and J usage is TRBJ2-7, with TRBD2 matching 7 bases. V lost 2 bases and J lost 0; bases outside the gene matches: 5. Germline V CDR1 and CDR2: SGDLS, YYNGEE. The CDR3 runs 15 residues. In DNA form, the CDR3 reads TGTGCCAGCAGCGTGTCGACTAGCCCCTCCTACGAGCAGTACTTC. It specifies CASSVSTSPSYEQYF.

This chain uses TRBV18 with TRBJ2-2; D uncertain. This CDR3 spans 16 amino acids. Trimming shortened V by 4 bases and J by 0 bases, and 12 bases separated the two germline ends. Germline CDR1 is KGHSH and CDR2 is LQKENI. This CDR3 is CASSRGDGSNTGELFF. In nucleotides, the CDR3 is TGTGCCAGCTCACGAGGCGACGGGTCGAACACCGGGGAGCTGTTTTTT.

This rearrangement joins TRBV11-2 to TRBJ1-3, with TRBD1 as a possible D gene (5 bases). Germline V gene data show CDR1 as SGHAT and CDR2 as FQNNGV. The CDR3 has 15 residues. The V end lost 1 base, the J end lost 3 bases, and 10 bases lay between the germline ends. CDR3 residues: CASSLAEGVGNTIYF. CDR3 DNA sequence: TGTGCCAGCAGCTTAGCGGAAGGGGTTGGAAACACCATATATTTT.

The V gene is TRBV10-3, the J gene TRBJ2-2; TRBD2 matches at 7 bases. From germline, CDR1 is ENHRY and CDR2 SYGVKD. The length of the CDR3 is 16 residues. After removal of 5 bases from V and 0 bases from J, the junction contained 6 bases not matched to a gene. This CDR3 reads CAISRSAGANTGELFF. CDR3 coding DNA: TGTGCCATCAGTCGTTCGGCGGGGGCGAACACCGGGGAGCTGTTTTTT.

The rearrangement joins TRBV6-2 or TRBV6-3 to TRBJ1-3; possibly TRBD1 for D (6 bases). This CDR3 comprises 15 residues. Germline CDR1 and CDR2: MNHEY and SVGEGT. V lost 2 bases to trimming and J lost 0 bases, with 8 bases between them. The CDR3 bases are TGTGCCAGCAGTTACGGGGGCAGCTCTGGAAACACCATATATTTT. Translated: CASSYGGSSGNTIYF.

The CDR3 sequence: CASLQRMNTEAFF. The CDR3 DNA follows: TGTGCCAGCCTTCAGCGGATGAACACTGAAGCTTTCTTT. This chain joins TRBV2 and TRBJ1-1; no definite D call. V was trimmed by 8 bases and J by 0 bases, leaving 10 bases between them. This CDR3 is built from 13 residues. CDR1 and CDR2 (germline): SNHLY, FYNNEI.

The rearrangement links TRBV12-3 or TRBV12-4 to TRBJ2-7; 7 positions agree with TRBD2. This CDR3 has 13 residues. The ends lost 5 bases at V and 0 bases at J; junction bases unmatched: 1. CDR3 DNA: TGTGCCAGCAGTGGGACTATCTCCTACGAGCAGTACTTC. As protein: CASSGTISYEQYF.

The CDR3 loop reads CATSRGRQRTNTEAFF. The CDR3 DNA reads TGTGCCACCTCTCGGGGAAGACAACGAACAAACACTGAAGCTTTCTTT. The chain links TRBV5-4 to TRBJ1-1; unclear D gene. This CDR3 is 16 amino acids long. Trimming stripped 9 bases from V and 2 bases from J, with 23 bases between. CDR1 is SGHNT, CDR2 YYREEE, per germline (reference sequence).

The chain has TRBV24-1 and TRBJ1-5; 8 nucleotides match TRBD1. The CDR3 consists of 16 residues. The ends lost 5 bases at V and 1 base at J; junction bases unmatched: 6. Germline loops: CDR1 KGHDR, CDR2 SFDVKD. Here the CDR3 DNA reads TGTGCCACCAGTGCCAGGGGGCGCGAAAGCAATCAGCCCCAGCATTTT. This encodes CATSARGRESNQPQHF.

This clone has more than one count but fewer than ten. V is TRBV5-6 and J is TRBJ2-2; D may be TRBD2 (5 bases). V dropped 6 bases and J dropped 0 bases, with 12 bases sitting between them. The CDR3 is made up of 15 amino acids. Germline CDR1 reads SGHDT; CDR2 reads YYEEEE. DNA for the CDR3: TGTGCCAGCACCGAACGGGGAACGAACACCGGGGAGCTGTTTTTT. Translation gives CASTERGTNTGELFF.

V usage is TRBV2 and J usage is TRBJ2-5; possible D gene TRBD2, 5 bases. The ends were cut back, 4 bases at V and 7 bases at J, with 16 bases in the middle. The CDR3 runs 14 residues. The V gene's germline CDR1 is SNHLY and CDR2 FYNNEI. Here the CDR3 reads CASSVGAVIATQYF. DNA of the CDR3: TGTGCCAGCAGTGTCGGAGCGGTTATAGCGACCCAGTACTTC. Full variable domain (remainder filled in from reference TRBV2 and TRBJ2-5): EPEVTQTPSHQVTQMGQEVILRCVPISNHLYFYWYRQILGQKVEFLVSFYNNEISEKSEIFDDQFSVERPDGSNFTLKIRSTKLEDSAMYFCASSVGAVIATQYFGPGTRLLVL.

This chain connects TRBV3-1 (or the pseudogene TRBV3-2) to TRBJ2-3, with 9 bases that match TRBD2. V gave up 2 bases and J gave up 3 bases; unmatched junction bases: 0. In germline, CDR1 is LGHDT, CDR2 YNNKEL (reference sequence). This CDR3 region has 14 residues. The CDR3: CASSQSGGTDTQYF. The CDR3 DNA reads TGTGCCAGCAGCCAAAGCGGGGGGACAGATACGCAGTATTTT.

This rearrangement joins TRBV6-5 to TRBJ2-3; 8 positions match TRBD2. Germline V gene sequence: CDR1 MNHEY, CDR2 SVGAGI. CDR3 length equals 15 residues. V shed 7 bases and J 3 bases; nucleotides not matched to a gene: 9. The CDR3 coding sequence is TGTGCCAGCATTCCAATAGCGGGAACTACAGATACGCAGTATTTT. Its translation: CASIPIAGTTDTQYF.

V and J are TRBV18 and TRBJ1-1, with unresolved D. V lost 0 bases and J lost 1, with 12 bases in between. Per the germline V gene, CDR1 is KGHSH and CDR2 is LQKENI. This CDR3 is built from 16 residues. CDR3 in amino acids: CASSPPGRAGNTEAFF. The CDR3 DNA reads as TGTGCCAGCTCACCACCGGGTCGAGCAGGGAACACTGAAGCTTTCTTT.

This clone was observed a few times. The rearrangement uses TRBV28 and TRBJ1-4; D not certain. V lost 3 bases, J lost 0 bases, and 5 bases lay in between. The CDR3 spans 14 residues. Per germline, CDR1 MDHEN and CDR2 SYDVKM. In nucleotides, the CDR3 is TGTGCCAGCAGTTTCCCTGCAACTAATGAAAAACTGTTTTTT. Its protein is CASSFPATNEKLFF. The complete variable domain, with remaining parts taken from reference TRBV28 and TRBJ1-4, reads DVKVTQSSRYLVKRTGEKVFLECVQDMDHENMFWYRQDPGLGLRLIYFSYDVKMKEKGDIPEGYSVSREKKERFSLILESASTNQTSMYLCASSFPATNEKLFFGSGTQLSVL.

The CDR3 nucleotides read TGTGCCATCAGCGTCACAGGGACCCAAGAGACCCAGTACTTC. It is translated as CAISVTGTQETQYF. The chain combines TRBV10-3 with TRBJ2-5; D is perhaps TRBD1 (6 bases). Trimming took 6 bases from V and 1 from J, leaving 12 bases between them. The germline V gene encodes CDR1 ENHRY and CDR2 SYGVKD. This CDR3 is 14 amino acids long.

Of note for this clone: Other DNA sequences from this sample encode an identical CDR3 as well. The V and J genes are TRBV18 and TRBJ1-3; D uncertain. CDR1 and CDR2 from the germline V gene are KGHSH and LQKENI. The V end lost 6 bases, the J end lost 1 base, and 13 bases lay between the germline ends. This CDR3 has 15 amino acids. In nucleotides, the CDR3 is TGTGCCAGCTCCCCGTCGCGCGGATCTGGAAACACCATATATTTT. Its protein product is CASSPSRGSGNTIYF.

CDR3 protein: CASSPETGGQETQYF. CDR3 DNA sequence: TGTGCCAGCTCACCAGAAACAGGGGGGCAAGAGACCCAGTACTTC. This sequence joins TRBV18 and TRBJ2-5; 8 bases line up with TRBD1. CDR1 and CDR2 (germline): KGHSH, LQKENI. Trimming at V came to 2 bases and at J to 2 bases, leaving 4 bases not matched to a gene. The CDR3 runs to 15 residues.

The chain couples TRBV5-1 to TRBJ1-4, with TRBD1 matching 7 bases. The CDR3 runs 14 residues. Looked up from germline, CDR1 is SGHRS and CDR2 is YFSETQ. With V trimmed by 6 bases and J by 0 bases, 2 bases remained unmatched. In DNA form, the CDR3 reads TGCGCCAGCAAACAGGGGCCAACTAATGAAAAACTGTTTTTT. Protein sequence: CASKQGPTNEKLFF.

The chain links TRBV7-9 to TRBJ1-2; 11 bases fit TRBD1. The V and J ends lost 4 bases and 0 bases, in that order; junction bases with no gene match: 7. From germline, CDR1 is SEHNR and CDR2 FQNEAQ (reference sequence). The CDR3 extends over 17 amino acids. CDR3 coding DNA: TGTGCCAGCAGCTCCGGACAGGGGGCCCGGGCTAACTATGGCTACACCTTC. This codes for CASSSGQGARANYGYTF.